Listed below are T cell receptor beta chains from one sample, sequenced in a study of CD8+CD57+ T cells in acquired aplastic anemia. MiXCR, run by TCRdb on the reads, gives a single entry per CDR3 protein. The table includes 150,000 to 200,000 distinct CDR3 sequences, 64% detected once. The sequenced sample was sorted CD4+, CD8+, or CD8+CD57+ T cells (not recorded which) from PBMCs. The origin of the receptors is a human donor with severe aplastic anemia or a healthy control (not recorded which). Each CDR3 is given with its conserved first and last residue. The order of the fields is clone size, J gene, V gene, D gene, CDR3 DNA, CDR3 protein. D genes are given only for firm matches. Size is stated for part of the rows, as once, few or many counts, or as a class when the clone is expanded.

-,TRBJ2-4,TRBV2,-,TGTGCCAGCTTGTGGGGGGGCAGCAAAAACATTCAGTACTTC,CASLWGGSKNIQYF
-,TRBJ2-7,TRBV19,TRBD1,TGTGCCAGTGGGGACAGGGGTTACGAGCAGTACTTC,CASGDRGYEQYF
-,TRBJ1-2,TRBV7-6,-,TGTGCCAGTAGTCTGGAGGGACTCTTTTATGGCTACACCTTC,CASSLEGLFYGYTF
-,TRBJ2-1,TRBV19,TRBD1,TGTGCCAGTAAGGGACAGGGATACAATGAGCAGTTCTTC,CASKGQGYNEQFF
-,TRBJ2-7,TRBV20-1,TRBD2,TGCAGTGCTGGAGAGGTTAGCGGGAGGAATGGGTACGAGCAGTACTTC,CSAGEVSGRNGYEQYF
-,TRBJ1-4,TRBV20-1,-,TGCAGTGCCATCTACACAACTAATGAAAAACTGTTTTTT,CSAIYTTNEKLFF
-,TRBJ2-7,TRBV5-6,-,TGTGCCAGCAGCTTACAGGGCACCCCCTACGAGCAGTACTTC,CASSLQGTPYEQYF
-,TRBJ2-2,TRBV19,-,TGTGCCAGTAGTATCGGAACCAGTAATCGGATCACCGGGGAGCTGTTTTTT,CASSIGTSNRITGELFF
-,TRBJ2-2,TRBV7-3,-,TGTGCCAGCAGCTTGCCGTCCACGGGAATGAACACCGGGGAGCTGTTTTTT,CASSLPSTGMNTGELFF
-,TRBJ1-5,TRBV20-1,TRBD1,TGCAGTGCTAAACCGATGACAGGGAGAAATCAGCCCCAGCATTTT,CSAKPMTGRNQPQHF
-,TRBJ1-3,TRBV2,-,TGTGCCAGCAGTTTTACGGGTTCTGGAAACACCATATATTTT,CASSFTGSGNTIYF
-,TRBJ2-2,TRBV11-2,TRBD1,TGTGCCAGCAGCGCCAATGATGGACAGGGCCGTGGGGCCGGGGAGCTGTTTTTT,CASSANDGQGRGAGELFF
-,TRBJ1-4,TRBV20-1,-,TGCAGTGCTAGAGACAGGGCGGGTGAAAAACTGTTTTTT,CSARDRAGEKLFF
-,TRBJ1-6,TRBV7-9,-,TGTGCCAGCAGCTTAGGTGGACACGCCTATAATTCACCCCTCCACTTT,CASSLGGHAYNSPLHF
-,TRBJ2-5,TRBV7-2,-,TGTGCCAGCAGCTTAAGTTTTGGGACCCAGTACTTC,CASSLSFGTQYF
few,TRBJ1-2,TRBV24-1,-,TGTGCCACCAGTGGAACCGGGACCGCGACCTATGGCTACACCTTC,CATSGTGTATYGYTF
few,TRBJ2-7,TRBV5-4,-,TGTGCCAGCAGCTTCACAGGGAAGGGCGAGCAGTACTTC,CASSFTGKGEQYF
few,TRBJ2-7,TRBV2,TRBD2,TGTGCCAGCACTGAGCAGACTAGCGGGATGGACGAGCAGTACTTC,CASTEQTSGMDEQYF
-,TRBJ1-6,TRBV5-1,-,TGCGCCAGCAGCCCCCCGGACTCACCCCTCCACTTT,CASSPPDSPLHF
-,TRBJ1-3,TRBV29-1,-,TGCAGCGCCGCTTTAAGTTCTGGAAACACCATATATTTT,CSAALSSGNTIYF
few,TRBJ2-3,TRBV20-1,-,TGCAGTGGGCGGGGAGCTTCAGATACGCAGTATTTT,CSGRGASDTQYF
-,TRBJ2-5,TRBV10-1,-,TGCGCCAGCAAAAGCCGACAGATCCAAGAGACCCAGTACTTC,CASKSRQIQETQYF
-,TRBJ2-2,TRBV7-6,-,TGTGCCAGCAGCTTAGGGCCTGATACCGGGGAGCCGTTTTTT,CASSLGPDTGEPFF
many,TRBJ1-4,TRBV12-3/TRBV12-4,-,TGTGCCAGCAAGAGGGAGATAACAACTAATGAAAAACTGTTTTTT,CASKREITTNEKLFF
-,TRBJ2-5,TRBV20-1,TRBD2,TGCAGTGCTAGCCCCGGACTAGCGGTAGGGGCAGAGACCCAGTACTTC,CSASPGLAVGAETQYF
-,TRBJ2-2,TRBV6-4,-,TGTGCCACTCGGCCCGGGGCTAGTAGCTCCGGGGAGCTGTTTTTT,CATRPGASSSGELFF
once,TRBJ1-5,TRBV19,TRBD1,TGTGCCAGTAGAGCGACAGGGGGCATGAGCAATCAGCCCCAGCATTTT,CASRATGGMSNQPQHF
-,TRBJ2-4,TRBV2,-,TGTGCCAGGCAACAGGGGGGGAACATTCAGTACTTC,CARQQGGNIQYF
-,TRBJ2-5,TRBV5-4,TRBD1,TGTGCCAGCAGCTTCCCAGACAGGGAAGAGACCCAGTACTTC,CASSFPDREETQYF
-,TRBJ2-7,TRBV12-3/TRBV12-4,TRBD1,TGTGCCAGCACCGGACAGGAGTTGTCCTACGAGCAGTACTTC,CASTGQELSYEQYF
few,TRBJ2-5,TRBV29-1,TRBD1,TGCAGCGTTGAGAATCCGGACAGGACCCAAGAGACCCAGTACTTC,CSVENPDRTQETQYF
-,TRBJ1-1,TRBV19,-,TGTGCCAGTAGTGCACGGGGGGTGCGCGGTGAAGCTTTCTTT,CASSARGVRGEAFF
-,TRBJ1-2,TRBV20-1,-,TGCAGTGCTAGACCGGACAGTAACTATGGCTACACCTTC,CSARPDSNYGYTF
-,TRBJ2-5,TRBV9,-,TGTGCCAGCAGCCAGTCCGGGACAAAAGAGACCCAGTACTTC,CASSQSGTKETQYF
-,TRBJ2-7,TRBV5-4,TRBD2,TGTGCCAGCGGACTAGGATTCCACGAGCAGTACTTC,CASGLGFHEQYF
-,TRBJ1-6,TRBV2,-,TGTGCCAGCAGTGAAGAGGCTAATTCGCCCCTCCACTTT,CASSEEANSPLHF
-,TRBJ1-1,TRBV29-1,-,TGCAGCGTCCGGGACCCCGAGAGGACTGAAGCTTTCTTT,CSVRDPERTEAFF
few,TRBJ1-4,TRBV9,-,TGTGCCAGCAGCCTGACGGGGCGAGCCGAAAAACTGTTTTTT,CASSLTGRAEKLFF
many,TRBJ1-5,TRBV7-7,TRBD1,TGTCGTCAGGGGGCGCATCGCAATCAGCCCCAGCATTTT,CRQGAHRNQPQHF
-,TRBJ2-1,TRBV20-1,-,TGCAGTGCCACCCGGACCGTCGATGAGCAGTTCTTC,CSATRTVDEQFF
-,TRBJ2-7,TRBV6-6,-,TGTGCCAGCAGTTATAGTCAGGGCGGCGAGCAGTACTTC,CASSYSQGGEQYF
-,TRBJ2-3,TRBV9,-,TGTGCCAGCAGCCCCACCGTGGGTGACACAGATACGCAGTATTTT,CASSPTVGDTDTQYF
-,TRBJ2-5,TRBV11-2,-,TGTGCCAGCAGCTCCTCGGGGGAGAAAGAGACCCAGTACTTC,CASSSSGEKETQYF
-,TRBJ2-3,TRBV5-1,-,TGCGCCAGCAGCTTGGGGCAGGGAGGCACAGATACGCAGTATTTT,CASSLGQGGTDTQYF